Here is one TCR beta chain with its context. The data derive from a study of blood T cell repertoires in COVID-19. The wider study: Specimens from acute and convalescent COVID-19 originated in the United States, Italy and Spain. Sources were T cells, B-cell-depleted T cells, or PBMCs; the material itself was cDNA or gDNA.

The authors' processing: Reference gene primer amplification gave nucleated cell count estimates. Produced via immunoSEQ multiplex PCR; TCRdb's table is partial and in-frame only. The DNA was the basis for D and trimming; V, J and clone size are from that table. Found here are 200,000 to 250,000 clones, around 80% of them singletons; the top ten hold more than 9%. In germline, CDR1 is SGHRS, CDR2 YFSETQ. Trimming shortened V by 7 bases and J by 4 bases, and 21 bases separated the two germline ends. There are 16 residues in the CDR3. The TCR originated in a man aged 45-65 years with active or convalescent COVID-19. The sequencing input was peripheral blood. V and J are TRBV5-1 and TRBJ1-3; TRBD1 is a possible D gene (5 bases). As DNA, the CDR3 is TGCGCCAGCGCATCGGGACTCCGGACGTCGGGAAACACCATATATTTT. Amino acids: CASASGLRTSGNTIYF.